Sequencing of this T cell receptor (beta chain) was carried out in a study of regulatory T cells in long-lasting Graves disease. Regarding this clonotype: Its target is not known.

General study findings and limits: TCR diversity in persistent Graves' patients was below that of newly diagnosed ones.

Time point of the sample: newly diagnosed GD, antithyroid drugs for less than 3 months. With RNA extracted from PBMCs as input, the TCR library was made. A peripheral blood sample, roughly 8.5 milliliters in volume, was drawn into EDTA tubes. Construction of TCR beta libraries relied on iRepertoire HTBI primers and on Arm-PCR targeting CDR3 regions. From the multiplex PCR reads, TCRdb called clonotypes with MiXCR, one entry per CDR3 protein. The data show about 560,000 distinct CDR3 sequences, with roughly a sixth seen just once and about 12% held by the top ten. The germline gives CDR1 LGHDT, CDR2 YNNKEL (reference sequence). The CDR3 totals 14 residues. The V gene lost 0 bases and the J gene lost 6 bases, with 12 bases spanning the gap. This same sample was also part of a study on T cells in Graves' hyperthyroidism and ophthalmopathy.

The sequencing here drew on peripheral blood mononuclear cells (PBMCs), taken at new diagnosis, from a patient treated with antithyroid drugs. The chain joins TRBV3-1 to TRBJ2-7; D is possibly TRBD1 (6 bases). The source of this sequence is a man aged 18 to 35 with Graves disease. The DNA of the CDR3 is TGTGCCAGCAGCCAAGAGGGAACAGGGATCGAGCAGTACTTC. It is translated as CASSQEGTGIEQYF.